This T cell receptor (beta chain) derives from a study of blood T cell repertoires in COVID-19. In the study overall: The analysed material was cDNA or gDNA that came from T cells, B-cell-depleted T cells, or PBMCs.

This CDR3 spans 14 amino acids. V shed 2 bases and J shed 4 bases, with 8 bases lying between them. Germline V lookup: CDR1 SNHLY, CDR2 FYNNEI. As handled by the study authors: Counts of nucleated cells, estimated from reference gene primer amplification, were obtained. Generated by immunoSEQ multiplex PCR, the TCRdb table keeps only in-frame clones and is missing some. The D gene and trimming were derived from the DNA, and the V and J assignments and clone size from that table. The sample lists roughly 160,000 clones; roughly four fifths were seen once. The TCR comes from a woman aged 80 or over with COVID-19, enrolled during active disease. This chain connects TRBV2 to TRBJ2-2, with D perhaps matching TRBD1 (6 bases). The sequencing input was peripheral blood. CDR3 sequence reads: CASSEQGPTGELFF. CDR3 in DNA: TGTGCCAGCAGTGAACAGGGGCCCACCGGGGAGCTGTTTTTT.